The 20 T cell receptor beta chains below come from one sample, sequenced in a study of blood T cell repertoires in COVID-19. The assay was immunoSEQ multiplex PCR, and TCRdb's table has in-frame clones only and misses some. The sample holds over 200,000 clones, roughly nine tenths seen once. Sequenced input: PBMCs or T cells enriched from blood (not recorded which). These TCRs come from a human donor in a cohort exposed to, infected with or recovered from COVID-19 (not recorded which). The donor label of this sample is uncertain.

In its sample, this clone was seen once. V usage is TRBV9 and J usage is TRBJ1-1, with TRBD1 matching over 8 bases. Germline V gene lookup returns CDR1 SGDLS and CDR2 YYNGEE. Trimming took 3 bases from V and 3 from J; bases not matched to a gene: 7. This CDR3 has 15 residues. The CDR3 DNA sequence: TGTGCCAGCAGCGAGCTCGACAGGGGAGACACTGAAGCTTTCTTT. Its protein is CASSELDRGDTEAFF.

The chain is built from TRBV27 and TRBJ1-4; D unresolved. The CDR3 is made up of 14 amino acids. V lost 5 bases, J lost 3 bases, and 10 bases lay in between. The germline V gene encodes CDR1 MNHEY and CDR2 SMNVEV (reference sequence). CDR3 in amino acids: CASSPRQSNEKLFF. The DNA of the CDR3 is TGTGCCAGCAGTCCGCGGCAGTCTAATGAAAAACTGTTTTTT. Full variable domain (missing parts from reference TRBV27 and TRBJ1-4): EAQVTQNPRYLITVTGKKLTVTCSQNMNHEYMSWYRQDPGLGLRQIYYSMNVEVTDKGDVPEGYKVSRKEKRNFPLILESPSPNQTSLYFCASSPRQSNEKLFFGSGTQLSVL.

V gene TRBV12-3 or TRBV12-4 combines with J gene TRBJ1-2, with 7 bases identical to TRBD1. The CDR3 loop spans 13 amino acids. The trim removed 6 bases at V and 5 bases at J, leaving 6 bases unmatched. The CDR3 loop is CASRLGQIYGYTF. The CDR3 nucleotides are TGTGCCAGCAGGCTGGGACAGATTTATGGCTACACCTTC.

The chain couples TRBV9 to TRBJ2-5, with 12 nucleotides matching TRBD2. CDR3 length equals 15 residues. Germline V gene data show CDR1 as SGDLS and CDR2 as YYNGEE. The V segment lost 3 bases and the J segment 5 bases; nucleotides outside the gene matches: 5. Here the CDR3 reads CASSGTSGGRETQYF. The CDR3 nucleotides are TGTGCCAGCAGCGGAACTAGCGGGGGGAGGGAGACCCAGTACTTC.

The rearrangement joins TRBV6-1 to TRBJ1-1, with D unresolved. The CDR3 sequence is 13 residues long. In germline, CDR1 is MNHNS, CDR2 SASEGT. V lost 2 bases and J 3 bases, leaving 7 bases between the germline ends. CDR3 region: CASSEPPYTEAFF. The CDR3 DNA reads as TGTGCCAGCAGTGAACCCCCATACACTGAAGCTTTCTTT.

This rearrangement joins TRBV2 to TRBJ2-5; 9 bases match TRBD1. Germline CDR1 and CDR2: SNHLY and FYNNEI. This CDR3 is built from 16 residues. V dropped 3 bases and J dropped 5; count of bases not matched to a gene: 10. CDR3 loop: CASSDRLRTGDETQYF. The CDR3 DNA follows: TGTGCCAGCAGTGATCGTCTCAGGACAGGGGATGAGACCCAGTACTTC.

The sample holds one count of this clone. The chain combines TRBV25-1 with TRBJ1-2, with D uncertain. The CDR3 is 15 amino acids. Germline lookup yields CDR1 MGHDK and CDR2 SYGVNS. The germline V and J ends were trimmed by 1 base and 0 bases, with 9 bases remaining between them. The CDR3 reads CASSEFTKPNYGYTF. The CDR3 DNA is TGTGCCAGCAGTGAATTCACGAAGCCTAACTATGGCTACACCTTC.

The chain carries TRBV19 and TRBJ1-1, with D unresolved. Germline V gene lookup returns CDR1 LNHDA and CDR2 SQIVND (reference sequence). Trimming shortened V by 9 bases and J by 2 bases, and 19 bases separated the two germline ends. The CDR3 covers 15 residues. CDR3 sequence (DNA): TGTGCCAGCTCTCCTTGGCGGGGAGGAAACACTGAAGCTTTCTTT. Protein sequence: CASSPWRGGNTEAFF.

V and J are TRBV5-8 and TRBJ1-5; no firm D call. Deletions cut 1 base from V and 7 bases from J, with 9 bases between. The CDR3 length is 13 residues. Germline assignment: CDR1 SGHTS and CDR2 YDEGEE. The CDR3 coding sequence is TGTGCCAGCAGCTTGCGGCGGCGCCAGCCCCAGCATTTT. This sequence encodes CASSLRRRQPQHF.

The J gene is TRBJ1-2, the V gene TRBV20-1; 9 bases match TRBD1. This CDR3 is 14 amino acids long. CDR1 DFQATT and CDR2 SNEGSKA come from the germline V gene (reference sequence). Losses at the gene ends were 3 bases for V and 8 bases for J; bases not matched to a gene: 10. CDR3 DNA sequence: TGCAGTGCTAGTAAACCGGGACAGGGAAGGGGCTACACCTTC. It is translated as CSASKPGQGRGYTF.

This chain connects TRBV4-1 to TRBJ2-1; D is possibly TRBD1 (5 bases). The CDR3 totals 16 residues. The germline V gene encodes CDR1 MGHRA and CDR2 YSYEKL. The V gene lost 2 bases and the J gene lost 4 bases, with 15 bases spanning the gap. As DNA, the CDR3 is TGCGCCAGCAGCCAACCCAGGGAAAGAAGGTACAATGAGCAGTTCTTC. It encodes CASSQPRERRYNEQFF.

The rearrangement joins TRBV28 to TRBJ2-5; 7 bases agree with TRBD2. V trimming: 5 bases; J trimming: 1 base; junction bases outside the gene matches: 4. The CDR3 runs to 14 residues. The germline V gene has CDR1 MDHEN and CDR2 SYDVKM. CDR3 residues: CASSESGGQETQYF. CDR3 DNA: TGTGCCAGCAGTGAATCGGGAGGCCAAGAGACCCAGTACTTC. The full variable domain, rest sourced from reference TRBV28 and TRBJ2-5, is DVKVTQSSRYLVKRTGEKVFLECVQDMDHENMFWYRQDPGLGLRLIYFSYDVKMKEKGDIPEGYSVSREKKERFSLILESASTNQTSMYLCASSESGGQETQYFGPGTRLLVL.

This clone was seen a few times. The CDR3 spells CASSSTGQPQHF. CDR3 bases: TGTGCCAGCAGTTCCACAGGGCAGCCCCAGCATTTT. The chain couples TRBV28 to TRBJ1-5; TRBD1 might be the D (6 bases). Germline lookup yields CDR1 MDHEN and CDR2 SYDVKM. V gave up 4 bases and J gave up 7 bases, with 8 bases separating them. This CDR3 has 12 amino acids. The complete variable domain, with remaining parts taken from reference TRBV28 and TRBJ1-5, reads DVKVTQSSRYLVKRTGEKVFLECVQDMDHENMFWYRQDPGLGLRLIYFSYDVKMKEKGDIPEGYSVSREKKERFSLILESASTNQTSMYLCASSSTGQPQHFGDGTRLSIL.

The chain carries TRBV20-1 and TRBJ1-3; D unclear. CDR1 is DFQATT and CDR2 is SNEGSKA in the germline V gene (reference sequence). The V end lost 3 bases, the J end lost 0 bases, and 6 bases lay between the germline ends. The CDR3 contains 13 residues. The CDR3 DNA is TGCAGTGCTAGTCGGAGCTCTGGAAACACCATATATTTT. The encoded protein is CSASRSSGNTIYF.

The chain uses TRBV24-1 and TRBJ2-1; TRBD1 matches at 10 bases. Trimming took 4 bases from V and 5 from J; bases not matched to a gene: 4. Per the germline V gene, CDR1 is KGHDR and CDR2 is SFDVKD. The CDR3 contains 15 residues. CDR3 sequence reads: CATSDPGQGDNEQFF. DNA of the CDR3: TGTGCCACCAGTGACCCCGGACAGGGGGACAATGAGCAGTTCTTC.

V and J are TRBV3-1 (or the pseudogene TRBV3-2) and TRBJ1-2; D is possibly TRBD1 (6 bases). Germline V lookup: CDR1 LGHDT, CDR2 YNNKEL (reference sequence). Trimming removed 4 bases from V and 6 bases from J, with 15 bases in between. The CDR3 runs to 14 residues. CDR3 amino acids: CASSLSRGVHGYTF. CDR3 coding DNA: TGTGCCAGCAGCCTTAGCAGGGGTGTACATGGCTACACCTTC.

The chain uses TRBV19 and TRBJ2-1; a weak D match, TRBD2 (6 bases). Per the germline V gene, CDR1 is LNHDA and CDR2 is SQIVND (reference sequence). CDR3 size: 14 residues. The V and J ends lost 8 bases and 4 bases respectively, with 15 bases between them. This CDR3 reads CASLRPGGYNEQFF. CDR3 bases: TGTGCCAGTCTTAGGCCCGGGGGTTACAATGAGCAGTTCTTC.

This chain joins TRBV10-3 and TRBJ1-5; TRBD1 aligns across 8 bases. Trimming at V came to 5 bases and at J to 5 bases, leaving 5 bases not matched to a gene. The CDR3 extends over 14 amino acids. Per germline, CDR1 ENHRY and CDR2 SYGVKD. Written as DNA, the CDR3 is TGTGCCATCAGTAAGACAGGGGCAGATCAGCCCCAGCATTTT. Its translation: CAISKTGADQPQHF.

The chain couples TRBV7-8 to TRBJ1-2, with D perhaps matching TRBD1 (5 bases). Deletions cut 4 bases from V and 8 bases from J, with 17 bases between. The CDR3 totals 14 residues. Germline CDR1 and CDR2: SGHVS and FQNEAQ. For the CDR3, the DNA is TGTGCCAGCAGCTACGCAGGGAAAGCAATGGGCTACACCTTC. It encodes CASSYAGKAMGYTF.

This clone showed up just once. The chain carries TRBV7-2 and TRBJ1-2, with D unclear. Per the germline V gene, CDR1 is SGHTA and CDR2 is FQGNSA. This CDR3 contains 15 residues. V lost 1 base, J lost 3 bases, and 12 bases lay in between. CDR3 residues: CASSLDIQDYYGYTF. As DNA, the CDR3 is TGTGCCAGCAGCTTAGACATTCAGGACTACTATGGCTACACCTTC.